Below, 28 T cell receptor beta chains from the same sample are listed, as sequenced in a study of cytomegalovirus exposure and HLA in healthy donors. The PCR was carried out with 60 Vbeta primers and 13 Jbeta primers. Repertoires were generated with immunoSEQ multiplex PCR, while TCRdb's copy carries only in-frame clones and drops some. The sample has 140,000 or so clones, about 64% seen once. Sequencing was carried out using PBMCs. The receptor source for this set is a man aged 60-69 years in good health and CMV-seronegative.

This chain joins TRBV13 and TRBJ2-7; TRBD1 matches 11 bases. The CDR3 has 14 amino acids. Unmatched junction bases numbered 1, after V lost 0 bases and J lost 6 bases. Germline CDR1 reads PRHDT; CDR2 reads FYEKMQ (reference sequence). CDR3: CASSLGGTGGEQYF. DNA for the CDR3: TGTGCCAGCAGCTTAGGAGGGACAGGGGGCGAGCAGTACTTC.

The chain uses TRBV14 and TRBJ1-1; no clear D gene. The germline V and J ends were trimmed by 0 bases and 0 bases, with 8 bases remaining between them. This CDR3 contains 15 residues. The germline V gene has CDR1 SGHDN and CDR2 FVKESK. The CDR3 reads CASSQEWAMNTEAFF. For the CDR3, the DNA is TGTGCCAGCAGCCAAGAGTGGGCCATGAACACTGAAGCTTTCTTT.

The CDR3 protein is CASGGTGNTGELFF. CDR3 DNA sequence: TGTGCCAGCGGGGGGACAGGAAACACCGGGGAGCTGTTTTTT. V and J are TRBV6-6 and TRBJ2-2; 8 bases line up with TRBD1. The CDR3 has 14 residues. Germline assignment: CDR1 MNHNY and CDR2 SVGAGI (reference sequence). V was pared by 8 bases and J by 2 bases, with 4 bases of the junction left unmatched.

This clone was seen more than once but under ten times. V is TRBV11-2 and J is TRBJ2-1; possibly TRBD1 for D (5 bases). V lost 8 bases and J 7 bases, leaving 18 bases between the germline ends. Germline values: CDR1 SGHAT, CDR2 FQNNGV. The CDR3 is 14 amino acids. The CDR3 nucleotides are TGTGCCAGCGGCCCCTCAGGGATCATAAATGAGCAGTTCTTC. It yields the protein CASGPSGIINEQFF.

A few counts support this clone. This CDR3 reads CASTWDSGSYEQYF. CDR3 coding DNA: TGTGCCAGCACGTGGGATAGCGGGAGCTACGAGCAGTACTTC. The chain employs TRBV27 and TRBJ2-7, with 9 positions matching TRBD2. Germline V gives CDR1 MNHEY, CDR2 SMNVEV (reference sequence). This CDR3 is 14 amino acids long. Trimming at V came to 7 bases and at J to 3 bases, leaving 7 bases not matched to a gene.

The V and J genes are TRBV10-3 and TRBJ2-7, with D possibly being TRBD1 (7 bases). V lost 4 bases and J lost 6, with 13 bases in between. This CDR3 is 13 amino acids long. Looked up from germline, CDR1 is ENHRY and CDR2 is SYGVKD. The CDR3 reads CAISGPGGIEQYF. The CDR3, as DNA: TGTGCCATCAGTGGTCCAGGGGGGATCGAGCAGTACTTC.

The chain links TRBV28 to TRBJ1-4; D might be TRBD1 (6 bases). The CDR3 runs to 13 residues. Germline loops: CDR1 MDHEN, CDR2 SYDVKM. V gave up 10 bases and J gave up 6 bases, with 15 bases separating them. This CDR3 is CAINGGPDEKLFF. The CDR3 bases are TGTGCCATCAACGGGGGGCCAGATGAAAAACTGTTTTTT.

This chain joins TRBV18 and TRBJ2-5; D is undetermined. With the DNA end fitting TRBJ2-7 better, the J assignment may be wrong. CDR3 length: 14 amino acids. CDR1 and CDR2 (germline): KGHSH, LQKENI. The CDR3 protein is CASSPRESSYEQYF. As DNA, the CDR3 is TGTGCCAGCTCACCTCGCGAGAGCTCCTACGAGCAGTACTTC.

V is TRBV7-8 and J is TRBJ1-1, with 9 bases that match TRBD1. The germline V gene has CDR1 SGHVS and CDR2 FQNEAQ. V gave up 5 bases and J gave up 5 bases; unmatched junction bases: 6. The CDR3 spans 14 residues. The CDR3 sequence: CASSHDRGGTEAFF. The CDR3 DNA sequence: TGTGCCAGCAGCCACGACAGGGGGGGGACTGAAGCTTTCTTT.

The DNA of the CDR3 is TGTGCCAGCAGTGTGGCGGGGGGGACCGGGGCCTACGAGCAGTACTTC. This encodes CASSVAGGTGAYEQYF. The chain joins TRBV28 to TRBJ2-7, with 9 bases identical to TRBD2. Losses at the gene ends were 5 bases for V and 2 bases for J; bases not matched to a gene: 10. The CDR3 spans 16 residues. Germline CDR1 and CDR2: MDHEN and SYDVKM. Together with reference TRBV28 and TRBJ2-7, the CDR3 gives the full variable domain: DVKVTQSSRYLVKRTGEKVFLECVQDMDHENMFWYRQDPGLGLRLIYFSYDVKMKEKGDIPEGYSVSREKKERFSLILESASTNQTSMYLCASSVAGGTGAYEQYFGPGTRLTVT.

The chain employs TRBV7-9 and TRBJ2-7; 10 nucleotides align to TRBD2. CDR3 length: 15 amino acids. With 7 bases clipped from V and 1 base from J, the junction kept 7 bases outside the gene matches. Germline CDR1 is SEHNR and CDR2 is FQNEAQ (reference sequence). The DNA for the CDR3 is TGTGCCAGCACTTTGGGGACTAGCGTTTCCTACGAGCAGTACTTC. Protein product: CASTLGTSVSYEQYF.

A note on this clone: The junction does not match germline at one end; this may be a read error. This chain uses TRBV7-7 with TRBJ2-5; the match to TRBD2 covers 9 bases. The CDR3 covers 15 residues. Germline CDR1 and CDR2: SSHAT and FNYEAQ (reference sequence). Here the CDR3 reads CASSSGTSSQETQYF. The CDR3 bases are TGTGCTAGCAGTTCCGGGACTAGCAGCCAAGAGACCCAGTACTTC.

This clone was detected only a few times. V is TRBV18 and J is TRBJ2-1, with 8 bases matching TRBD1. The germline V gene has CDR1 KGHSH and CDR2 LQKENI. V lost 3 bases, J lost 5 bases, and 3 bases stayed unmatched. The CDR3 length is 14 residues. The CDR3 DNA reads TGTGCCAGCTCACCTGAGGGACAGGACAATGAGCAGTTCTTC. This gives the protein CASSPEGQDNEQFF.

The chain has TRBV5-1 and TRBJ1-4; 8 nucleotides agree with TRBD1. Germline trimming cut 1 base from V and 8 bases from J; bases unmatched to any gene: 7. The V gene's germline CDR1 is SGHRS and CDR2 YFSETQ. CDR3 length: 15 amino acids. The CDR3 sequence is CASSLFGQGGEKLFF. The CDR3 DNA is TGCGCCAGCAGCTTGTTCGGACAGGGTGGCGAAAAACTGTTTTTT.

V is TRBV5-1 and J is TRBJ2-7; D is perhaps TRBD1 (6 bases). Germline assignment: CDR1 SGHRS and CDR2 YFSETQ. The CDR3 extends over 15 amino acids. V lost 3 bases and J 0 bases, leaving 13 bases between the germline ends. CDR3 region: CASSSSGTPSYEQYF. The CDR3 nucleotides read TGCGCCAGCAGCTCCTCCGGGACACCCTCCTACGAGCAGTACTTC.

V gene TRBV28 combines with J gene TRBJ1-5; TRBD1 is a possible D gene (6 bases). V gave up 8 bases and J gave up 6 bases, with 14 bases separating them. The CDR3 loop spans 13 amino acids. CDR1 and CDR2 from the germline V gene are MDHEN and SYDVKM. DNA of the CDR3: TGTGCCAGCGAGGTACAGGGCGGTCAGCCCCAGCATTTT. It is translated as CASEVQGGQPQHF.

The chain recombines TRBV28 with TRBJ2-6, with a tentative D call TRBD2 (6 bases). The V gene lost 7 bases and the J gene lost 2 bases, with 21 bases spanning the gap. Germline V CDR1 and CDR2: MDHEN, SYDVKM. The CDR3 is 18 amino acids. As DNA, the CDR3 is TGTGCCAGCACCCTGGGGGGTGCTGAGATAACTGGGGCCAACGTCCTGACTTTC. This translates into CASTLGGAEITGANVLTF.

This clone showed up just a few times. The chain has TRBV6-5 and TRBJ1-1, with 8 bases fitting TRBD1. Germline V CDR1 and CDR2: MNHEY, SVGAGI. The CDR3 covers 14 residues. The J segment lost 0 bases and the V segment lost 6 bases, leaving 3 bases of the junction unmatched. The CDR3 bases are TGTGCCAGCAGGAACAGGGGGTTGAACACTGAAGCTTTCTTT. Its protein product is CASRNRGLNTEAFF.

The rearrangement links TRBV19 to TRBJ2-7, with a tentative D call TRBD1 (5 bases). The germline V gene has CDR1 LNHDA and CDR2 SQIVND (reference sequence). Trimming removed 5 bases at V and 3 bases at J, with 20 bases between. The CDR3 has 16 amino acids. This chain's CDR3 is CASSPPGQGGFYEQYF. CDR3 DNA: TGTGCCAGTAGTCCCCCCGGTCAGGGCGGCTTCTACGAGCAGTACTTC. The entire variable domain, with the rest obtained from reference TRBV19 and TRBJ2-7, is as follows: DGGITQSPKYLFRKEGQNVTLSCEQNLNHDAMYWYRQDPGQGLRLIYYSQIVNDFQKGDIAEGYSVSREKKESFPLTVTSAQKNPTAFYLCASSPPGQGGFYEQYFGPGTRLTVT.

Written as DNA, the CDR3 is TGTGCCAGCAGCTTGGACCGGACTCGCGGGGAGCTGTTTTTT. Translation: CASSLDRTRGELFF. The chain links TRBV7-7 to TRBJ2-2; D possibly corresponds to TRBD2 (5 bases). The CDR3 contains 14 residues. CDR1 is SSHAT, CDR2 FNYEAQ, per germline (reference sequence). V was clipped by 3 bases and J by 7 bases, with 12 bases between them. Based on the CDR3 plus reference TRBV7-7 and TRBJ2-2, the full variable domain is GAGVSQSPRYKVTKRGQDVTLRCDPISSHATLYWYQQALGQGPEFLTYFNYEAQPDKSGLPSDRFSAERPEGSISTLTIQRTEQRDSAMYRCASSLDRTRGELFFGEGSRLTVL.

This chain joins TRBV19 and TRBJ2-5, with TRBD2 matching 11 bases. This CDR3 comprises 15 residues. Germline CDR1 LNHDA, CDR2 SQIVND (reference sequence). V was clipped by 6 bases and J by 2 bases; unmatched bases: 5. The chain's CDR3 is CASSLLAGGQETQYF. CDR3 bases: TGTGCCAGTAGCCTTCTAGCGGGAGGACAAGAGACCCAGTACTTC. Complete variable domain (other parts from reference TRBV19 and TRBJ2-5): DGGITQSPKYLFRKEGQNVTLSCEQNLNHDAMYWYRQDPGQGLRLIYYSQIVNDFQKGDIAEGYSVSREKKESFPLTVTSAQKNPTAFYLCASSLLAGGQETQYFGPGTRLLVL.

V is TRBV7-2 and J is TRBJ1-3, with a tentative D call TRBD1 (5 bases). Trimming left V 5 bases short and J 1 base short, with 15 bases between. CDR3 size: 16 residues. Germline lookup yields CDR1 SGHTA and CDR2 FQGNSA. Written as DNA, the CDR3 is TGTGCCAGCAGCCTATCGGGACTGAAATCTGGAAACACCATATATTTT. Its translation: CASSLSGLKSGNTIYF.

The chain carries TRBV20-1 and TRBJ1-2; D not resolved. V was shortened by 2 bases and J by 6 bases, with 7 bases between the two germline ends. Germline assignment: CDR1 DFQATT and CDR2 SNEGSKA (reference sequence). The CDR3 length is 11 residues. CDR3 sequence reads: CSARSGDGYTF. Here the CDR3 DNA reads TGCAGTGCTAGATCCGGGGATGGCTACACCTTC.

This clone was detected a few times. The gene calls are TRBV7-8 and TRBJ1-2; TRBD1 aligns across 10 bases. In germline, CDR1 is SGHVS, CDR2 FQNEAQ. J lost 6 bases, V lost 1 base, and 5 bases had no gene match. This CDR3 has 15 amino acids. This chain's CDR3 is CASSLGGTGENGYTF. The CDR3 region has the DNA TGTGCCAGCAGCTTAGGTGGGACAGGGGAAAATGGCTACACCTTC.

The chain employs TRBV7-2 and TRBJ1-2; D is ambiguous. Germline V gene data show CDR1 as SGHTA and CDR2 as FQGNSA. This CDR3 has 14 amino acids. Trimming pared 5 bases from V and 1 base from J, leaving 11 bases between. CDR3 loop: CASSPAGSNYGYTF. CDR3 coding DNA: TGTGCCAGCAGCCCCGCAGGAAGTAACTATGGCTACACCTTC. Drawing the rest from reference TRBV7-2 and TRBJ1-2, the complete variable domain is GAGVSQSPSNKVTEKGKDVELRCDPISGHTALYWYRQSLGQGLEFLIYFQGNSAPDKSGLPSDRFSAERTGGSVSTLTIQRTQQEDSAVYLCASSPAGSNYGYTFGSGTRLTVV.

The rearrangement uses TRBV7-2 and TRBJ1-2; a possible D gene is TRBD1 (5 bases). The CDR3 covers 14 residues. V shed 0 bases and J shed 3 bases, with 8 bases lying between them. The germline V gene has CDR1 SGHTA and CDR2 FQGNSA. The chain's CDR3 is CASSLARVDYGYTF. DNA for the CDR3: TGTGCCAGCAGCTTAGCCAGGGTGGACTATGGCTACACCTTC.

J is TRBJ2-5 and V is TRBV7-9, with a weak D call TRBD1 (6 bases). CDR3 length: 15 residues. The germline gives CDR1 SEHNR, CDR2 FQNEAQ (reference sequence). The V end was cut by 4 bases, the J end by 5 bases, with 17 bases between. The CDR3 sequence: CASSSLGDQGETQYF. The DNA for the CDR3 is TGTGCCAGCAGCTCCCTCGGGGACCAGGGGGAGACCCAGTACTTC. Full variable domain (missing parts from reference TRBV7-9 and TRBJ2-5): DTGVSQNPRHKITKRGQNVTFRCDPISEHNRLYWYRQTLGQGPEFLTYFQNEAQLEKSRLLSDRFSAERPKGSFSTLEIQRTEQGDSAMYLCASSSLGDQGETQYFGPGTRLLVL.

This chain uses TRBV28 with TRBJ1-5, with D maybe TRBD1 (6 bases). Germline values: CDR1 MDHEN, CDR2 SYDVKM. Trimming pared 8 bases from V and 5 bases from J, leaving 13 bases between. This CDR3 spans 13 amino acids. In DNA form, the CDR3 reads TGTGCCAGCGGATCCCCAGGGGATCAGCCCCAGCATTTT. Its protein product is CASGSPGDQPQHF.